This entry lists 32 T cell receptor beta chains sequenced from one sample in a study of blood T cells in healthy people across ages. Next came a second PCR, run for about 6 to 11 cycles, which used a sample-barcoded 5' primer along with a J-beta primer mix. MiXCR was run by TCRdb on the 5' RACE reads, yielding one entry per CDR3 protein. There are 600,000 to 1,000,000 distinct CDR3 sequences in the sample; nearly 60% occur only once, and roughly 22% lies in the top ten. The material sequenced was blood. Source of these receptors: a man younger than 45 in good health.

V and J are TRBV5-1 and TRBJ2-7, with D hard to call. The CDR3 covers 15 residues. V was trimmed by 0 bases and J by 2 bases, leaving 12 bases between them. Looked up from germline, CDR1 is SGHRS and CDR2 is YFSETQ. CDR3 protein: CASSLADDTPYEQYF. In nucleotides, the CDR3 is TGCGCCAGCAGCTTGGCCGATGACACCCCCTACGAGCAGTACTTC.

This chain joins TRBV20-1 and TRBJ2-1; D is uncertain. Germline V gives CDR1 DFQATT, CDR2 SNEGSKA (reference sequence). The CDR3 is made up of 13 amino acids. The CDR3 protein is CSDRPPSYNEQFF. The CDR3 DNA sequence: TGCTCAGATCGTCCCCCCTCCTACAATGAGCAGTTCTTC.

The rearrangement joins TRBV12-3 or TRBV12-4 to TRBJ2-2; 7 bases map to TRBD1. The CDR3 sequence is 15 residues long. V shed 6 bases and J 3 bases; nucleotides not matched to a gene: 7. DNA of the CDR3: TGTGCCAGCAGCCGACAGGGCGCGGACACCGGGGAGCTGTTTTTT. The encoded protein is CASSRQGADTGELFF.

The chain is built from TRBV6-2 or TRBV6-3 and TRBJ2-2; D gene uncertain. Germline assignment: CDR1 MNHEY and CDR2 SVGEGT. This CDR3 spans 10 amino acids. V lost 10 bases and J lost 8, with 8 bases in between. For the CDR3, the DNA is TGTGCCACTGAACAGGGGGAGCTGTTTTTT. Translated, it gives CATEQGELFF.

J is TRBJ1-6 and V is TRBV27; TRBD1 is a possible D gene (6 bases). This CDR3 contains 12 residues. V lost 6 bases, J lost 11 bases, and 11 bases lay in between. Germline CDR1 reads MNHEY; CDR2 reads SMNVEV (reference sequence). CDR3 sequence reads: CASRAGEPPLHF. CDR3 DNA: TGTGCCAGCAGAGCAGGGGAGCCACCCCTCCACTTT.

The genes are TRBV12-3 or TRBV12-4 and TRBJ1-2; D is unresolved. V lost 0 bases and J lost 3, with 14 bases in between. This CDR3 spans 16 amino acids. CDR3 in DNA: TGTGCCAGCAGTTTAGCGCTCATCGAGGAAGACTATGGCTACACCTTC. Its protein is CASSLALIEEDYGYTF.

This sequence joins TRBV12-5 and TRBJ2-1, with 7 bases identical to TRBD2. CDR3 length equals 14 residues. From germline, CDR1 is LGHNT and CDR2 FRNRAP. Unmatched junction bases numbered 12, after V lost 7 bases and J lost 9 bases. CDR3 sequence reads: CASDGRLATGEQFF. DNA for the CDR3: TGTGCTAGTGACGGGAGACTAGCAACTGGTGAGCAGTTCTTC.

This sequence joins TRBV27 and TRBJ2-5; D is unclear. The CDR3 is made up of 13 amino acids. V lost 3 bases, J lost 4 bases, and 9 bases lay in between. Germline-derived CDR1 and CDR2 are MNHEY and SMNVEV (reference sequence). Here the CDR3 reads CASSFSPRETQYF. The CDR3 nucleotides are TGTGCCAGCAGTTTTTCTCCTAGAGAGACCCAGTACTTC.

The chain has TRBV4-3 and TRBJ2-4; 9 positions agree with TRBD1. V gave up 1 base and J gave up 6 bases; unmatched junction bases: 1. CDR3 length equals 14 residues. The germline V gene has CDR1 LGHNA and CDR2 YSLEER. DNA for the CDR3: TGCGCCAGCAGCCAAGGACAGGGGGTAAACATTCAGTACTTC. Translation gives CASSQGQGVNIQYF.

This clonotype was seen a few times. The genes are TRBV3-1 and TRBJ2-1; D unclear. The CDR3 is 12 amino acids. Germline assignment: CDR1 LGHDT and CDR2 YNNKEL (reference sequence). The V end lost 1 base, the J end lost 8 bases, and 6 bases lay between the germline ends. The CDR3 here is CASSQVWHEQFF. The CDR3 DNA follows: TGTGCCAGCAGCCAAGTTTGGCATGAGCAGTTCTTC.

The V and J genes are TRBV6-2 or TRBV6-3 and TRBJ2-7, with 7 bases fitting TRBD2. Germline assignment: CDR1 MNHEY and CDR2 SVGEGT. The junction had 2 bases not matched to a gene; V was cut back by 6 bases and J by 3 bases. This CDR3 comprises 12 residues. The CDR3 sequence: CASRSGIYEQYF. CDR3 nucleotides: TGTGCCAGCAGGAGCGGGATCTACGAGCAGTACTTC.

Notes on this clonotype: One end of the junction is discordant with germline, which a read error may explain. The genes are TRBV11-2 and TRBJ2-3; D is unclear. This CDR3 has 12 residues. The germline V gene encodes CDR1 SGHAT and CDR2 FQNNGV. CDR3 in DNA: TGTGCCGGCAGCCCCGCGGCAGATACGCAGTATTTT. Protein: CAGSPAADTQYF.

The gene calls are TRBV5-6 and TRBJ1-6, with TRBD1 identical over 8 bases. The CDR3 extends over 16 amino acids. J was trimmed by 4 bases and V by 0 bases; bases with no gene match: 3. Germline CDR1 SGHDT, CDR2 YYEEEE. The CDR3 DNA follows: TGTGCCAGCAGCTTGGTTCAGGGGGCTTATAATTCACCCCTCCACTTT. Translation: CASSLVQGAYNSPLHF.

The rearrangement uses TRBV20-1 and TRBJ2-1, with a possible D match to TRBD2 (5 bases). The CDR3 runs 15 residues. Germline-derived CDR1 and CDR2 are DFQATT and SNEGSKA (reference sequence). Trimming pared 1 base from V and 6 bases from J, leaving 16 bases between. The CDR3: CSARGQGRGGNEQFF. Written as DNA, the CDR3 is TGCAGTGCTAGAGGACAAGGGAGAGGAGGCAATGAGCAGTTCTTC.

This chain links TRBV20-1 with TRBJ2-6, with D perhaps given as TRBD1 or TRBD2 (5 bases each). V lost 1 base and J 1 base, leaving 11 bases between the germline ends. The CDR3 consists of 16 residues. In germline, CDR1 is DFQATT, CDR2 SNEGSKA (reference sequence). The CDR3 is CSARGGGKSGANVLTF. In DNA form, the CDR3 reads TGCAGTGCTAGAGGTGGGGGTAAATCTGGGGCCAACGTCCTGACTTTC.

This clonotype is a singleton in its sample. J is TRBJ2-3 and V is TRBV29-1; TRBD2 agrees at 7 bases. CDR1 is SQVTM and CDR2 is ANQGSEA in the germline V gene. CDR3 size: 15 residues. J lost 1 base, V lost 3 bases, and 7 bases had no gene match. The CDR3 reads CSVDPSSGGTDTQYF. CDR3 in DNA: TGCAGCGTTGACCCTTCTAGCGGAGGCACAGATACGCAGTATTTT.

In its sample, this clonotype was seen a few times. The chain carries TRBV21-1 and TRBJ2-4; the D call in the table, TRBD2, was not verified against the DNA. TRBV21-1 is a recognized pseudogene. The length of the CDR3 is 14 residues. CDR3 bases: TGTGCCAGCACGGCCCTCCCGCTGGGCAGAATTCAGTACTTC. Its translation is CASTALPLGRIQYF.

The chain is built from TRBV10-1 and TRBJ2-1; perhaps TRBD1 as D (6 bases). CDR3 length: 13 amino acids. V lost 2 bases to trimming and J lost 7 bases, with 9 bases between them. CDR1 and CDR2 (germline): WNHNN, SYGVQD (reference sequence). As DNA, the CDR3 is TGCGCCAGCAGTGAGGGGGGCGAGAATGAGCAGTTCTTC. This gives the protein CASSEGGENEQFF.

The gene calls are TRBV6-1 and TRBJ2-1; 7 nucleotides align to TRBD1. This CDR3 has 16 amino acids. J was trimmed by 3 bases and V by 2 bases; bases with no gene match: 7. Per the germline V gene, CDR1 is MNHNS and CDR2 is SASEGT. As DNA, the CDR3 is TGTGCCAGCAGTGAACCTTCCGGACAGGACTACAATGAGCAGTTCTTC. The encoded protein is CASSEPSGQDYNEQFF.

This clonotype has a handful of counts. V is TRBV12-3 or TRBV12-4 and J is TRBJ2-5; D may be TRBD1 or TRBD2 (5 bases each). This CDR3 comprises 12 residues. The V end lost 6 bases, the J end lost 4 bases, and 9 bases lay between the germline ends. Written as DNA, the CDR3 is TGTGCCAGCAGCAGGGAGCGAGAGACCCAGTACTTC. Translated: CASSRERETQYF.

CDR3 in DNA: TGCGCCAGCAGCTTGGTGGTGGATGGAGATACGCAGTATTTT. Its translation: CASSLVVDGDTQYF. The rearrangement uses TRBV5-1 and TRBJ2-3; unclear D gene. V dropped 0 bases and J dropped 5 bases, with 10 bases sitting between them. Germline CDR1 and CDR2: SGHRS and YFSETQ. The CDR3 consists of 14 residues.

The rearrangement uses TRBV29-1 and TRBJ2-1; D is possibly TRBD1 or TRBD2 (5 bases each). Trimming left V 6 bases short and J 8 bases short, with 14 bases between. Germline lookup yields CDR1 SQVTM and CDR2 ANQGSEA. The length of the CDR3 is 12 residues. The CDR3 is CSVEVQVHEQFF. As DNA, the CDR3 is TGCAGCGTGGAGGTACAGGTCCATGAGCAGTTCTTC.

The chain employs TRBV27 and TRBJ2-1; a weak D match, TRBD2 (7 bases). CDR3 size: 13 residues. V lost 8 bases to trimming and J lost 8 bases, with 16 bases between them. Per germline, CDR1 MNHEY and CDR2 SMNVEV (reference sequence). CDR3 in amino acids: CASGQTGRDEQFF. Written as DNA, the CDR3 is TGTGCCAGCGGACAAACAGGGAGGGATGAGCAGTTCTTC.

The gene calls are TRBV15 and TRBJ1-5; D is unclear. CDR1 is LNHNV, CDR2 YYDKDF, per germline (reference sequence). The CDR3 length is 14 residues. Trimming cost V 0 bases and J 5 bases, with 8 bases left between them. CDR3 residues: CATSRDLGDQPQHF. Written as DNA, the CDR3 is TGTGCCACCAGCAGAGATCTAGGAGATCAGCCCCAGCATTTT.

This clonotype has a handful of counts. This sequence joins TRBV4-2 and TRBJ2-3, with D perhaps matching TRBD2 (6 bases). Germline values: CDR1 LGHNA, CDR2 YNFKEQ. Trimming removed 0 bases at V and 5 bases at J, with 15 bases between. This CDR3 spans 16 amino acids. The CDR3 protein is CASSQEPGSMGDTQYF. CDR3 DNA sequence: TGTGCCAGCAGCCAAGAGCCCGGGAGTATGGGAGATACGCAGTATTTT.

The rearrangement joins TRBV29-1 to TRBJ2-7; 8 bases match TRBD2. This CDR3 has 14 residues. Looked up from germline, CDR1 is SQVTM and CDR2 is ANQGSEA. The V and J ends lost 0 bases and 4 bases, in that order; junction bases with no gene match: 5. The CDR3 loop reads CSVEDPGGMYEQYF. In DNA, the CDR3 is TGCAGCGTTGAAGATCCGGGGGGGATGTACGAGCAGTACTTC.

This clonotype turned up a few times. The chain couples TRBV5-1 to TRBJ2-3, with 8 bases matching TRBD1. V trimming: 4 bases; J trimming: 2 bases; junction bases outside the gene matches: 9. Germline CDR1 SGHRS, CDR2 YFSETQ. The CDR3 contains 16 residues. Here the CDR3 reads CASSVAGTGFTDTQYF. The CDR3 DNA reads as TGCGCCAGCAGCGTTGCTGGGACAGGCTTCACAGATACGCAGTATTTT.

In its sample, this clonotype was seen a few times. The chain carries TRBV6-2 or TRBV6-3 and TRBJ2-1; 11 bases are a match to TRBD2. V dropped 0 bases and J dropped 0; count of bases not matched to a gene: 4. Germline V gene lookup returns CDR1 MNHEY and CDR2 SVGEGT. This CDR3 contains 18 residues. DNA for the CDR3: TGTGCCAGCAGTTACTCCCCGGGACTAGCGGCCTCCTACAATGAGCAGTTCTTC. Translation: CASSYSPGLAASYNEQFF.

This CDR3 is CASSGWGNGATNEKLFF. The CDR3 bases are TGTGCCAGCAGCGGTTGGGGGAACGGAGCAACTAATGAAAAACTGTTTTTT. The V and J genes are TRBV7-8 and TRBJ1-4, with D possibly being TRBD1 (5 bases). V was trimmed by 5 bases and J by 0 bases, leaving 16 bases between them. The germline gives CDR1 SGHVS, CDR2 FQNEAQ. The CDR3 has 17 amino acids.

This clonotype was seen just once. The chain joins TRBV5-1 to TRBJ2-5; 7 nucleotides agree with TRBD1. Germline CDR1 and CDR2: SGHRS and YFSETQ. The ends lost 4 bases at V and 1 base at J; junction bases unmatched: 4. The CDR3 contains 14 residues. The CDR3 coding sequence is TGCGCCAGCAGCACCAGGGACAGCCAAGAGACCCAGTACTTC. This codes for CASSTRDSQETQYF.

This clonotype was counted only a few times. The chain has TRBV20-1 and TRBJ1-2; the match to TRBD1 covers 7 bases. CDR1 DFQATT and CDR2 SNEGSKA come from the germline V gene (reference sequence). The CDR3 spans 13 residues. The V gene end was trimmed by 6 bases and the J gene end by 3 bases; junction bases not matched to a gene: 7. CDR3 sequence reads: CSAIFTGDYGYTF. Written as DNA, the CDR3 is TGCAGTGCCATATTCACAGGGGACTATGGCTACACCTTC.

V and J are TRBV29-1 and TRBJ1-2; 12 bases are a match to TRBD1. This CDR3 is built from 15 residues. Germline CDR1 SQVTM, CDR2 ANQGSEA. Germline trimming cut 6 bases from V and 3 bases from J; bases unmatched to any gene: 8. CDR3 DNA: TGCAGCGTGGAGGGACAGGGGGCGCTGGACTATGGCTACACCTTC. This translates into CSVEGQGALDYGYTF.